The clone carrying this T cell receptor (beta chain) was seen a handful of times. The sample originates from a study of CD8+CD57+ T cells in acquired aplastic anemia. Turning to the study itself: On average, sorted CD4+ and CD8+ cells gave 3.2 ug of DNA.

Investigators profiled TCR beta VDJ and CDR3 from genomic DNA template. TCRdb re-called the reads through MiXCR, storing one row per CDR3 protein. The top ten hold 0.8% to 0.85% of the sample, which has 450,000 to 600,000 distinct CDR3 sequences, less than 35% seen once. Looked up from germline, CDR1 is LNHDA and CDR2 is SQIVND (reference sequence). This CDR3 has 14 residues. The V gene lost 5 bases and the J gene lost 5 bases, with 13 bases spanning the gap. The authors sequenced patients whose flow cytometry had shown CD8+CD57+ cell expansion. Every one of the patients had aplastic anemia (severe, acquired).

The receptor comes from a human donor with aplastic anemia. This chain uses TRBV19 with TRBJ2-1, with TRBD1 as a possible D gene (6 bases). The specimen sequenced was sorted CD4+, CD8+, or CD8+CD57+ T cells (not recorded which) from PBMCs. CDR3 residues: CASSLGTYDNEQFF. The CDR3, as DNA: TGTGCCAGTAGTCTCGGGACATACGACAATGAGCAGTTCTTC.